The entry that follows covers one T cell receptor beta chain sequence. This receptor's antigen is unknown. No much larger clone is present one base from it, and per-base qualities are unavailable. Library prep was done by the immunoSEQ multiplex PCR assay. The multiplex PCR relied on a mix of 60 forward primers for TCR Vbeta segments and 13 reverse primers for TCR Jbeta segments. A multiplex PCR assay on genomic DNA amplified the CDR3 region of rearranged TCR beta genes. The Illumina HiSeq System was used to sequence the amplified TCR beta libraries as 87-base-pair reads. For the original study's pipeline: In a later analysis, 70 million to 95 million unique TCR beta chains were counted across the approximately 620 repertoires, and roughly 10 million of these chains were shared by at least two donors. To remove PCR and sequencing errors, raw reads were error-corrected and collapsed into unique sequences using a nearest-neighbor algorithm that merged closely related sequences. CDR3 sequences were aligned to IMGT reference sequences to assign V, D and J gene segments. Each retained sequence needed at least a six-nucleotide match to both a V gene segment and a J gene segment. A rearrangement counted as productive if the CDR3 had no stop codons and remained in frame with V and J, and every other rearrangement counted as non-productive. CDR3 was defined by IMGT convention, running from the second conserved V-encoded cysteine to the conserved J-encoded phenylalanine. Sequences without an unambiguous match to a single V gene segment were excluded from the earlier analysis of almost 600 of the donors. An earlier analysis of several hundred of the donors classified V segments as functional when productive rearrangements were above 56.7% and as segregating when the standard deviation between donors was above 5%. A statistical classification framework was built for diagnosing cytomegalovirus status from the catalog of TCR beta chain sequences. In a later analysis, TCR nucleotide sequences were compared against IMGT/GENE-DB human TR gene sequences so that V and J genes could be assigned. The TCRdist pipeline was used in a later analysis to assign CDR3 sequences and most-parsimonious VDJ recombination scenarios. In a later analysis, every TCR beta chain was defined by the combination of its CDR3 amino acid sequence and its V-gene family, and reads without a unique V-gene family were dropped. To address suspected cross-contamination and a sequencing artifact, a later analysis removed a few hundred highly shared, low-generation-probability nucleotide sequences. In a later analysis, a clonal expansion index for each public chain was calculated from normalized within-repertoire ranks of inferred template counts. Generation probabilities in a later analysis came from a VDJ recombination model fitted to out-of-frame rearrangements, and those results were checked against IGoR. Hypergeometric tests were used in a later analysis to score TCR-TCR, TCR-HLA and TCR-CMV co-occurrence, with a repertoire-size bias correction applied to the TCR pairs. A later analysis estimated false discovery rates by permuting HLA or CMV assignments 20 times. In a later analysis, co-occurring TCRs were grouped using DBSCAN, and TCRdist sequence similarity was added for clustering within HLA-allele-positive subsets. Co-occurrence clustering excluded repertoires with fewer than 30,000 or more than 120,000 public chains, plus five with anomalous nucleotide sharing. In its TCRdb copy, this immuneACCESS table keeps in-frame sequences only and misses some clones. Where compared with another copy, unresolved V genes explain less than half of these, and the others have no known cause. Clone size and V and J calls were adopted from that table, with D and trimming inferred from the DNA. The sample records 150,000 to 200,000 clones, approximately 59% of which are singletons. The ten largest account for 2.5% to 3% of the sample.

The cohort comprised 550 to 700 healthy bone marrow donors. At the time of sampling, all cohort members were nominally healthy, though unrecorded immune exposures were likely present. The donor was CMV seronegative and belonged to the group of around 400 seronegative cohort members. A peripheral blood sample was provided by each donor, and peripheral blood mononuclear cells were used for TCR beta sequencing. The Qiagen DNeasy Blood Extraction Kit was used to extract genomic DNA from the blood cell samples. This entry is derived from a study of cytomegalovirus exposure and HLA in healthy donors (dated by TCRdb to about 2017). As for the study more broadly: An earlier analysis of fewer than 750 of the donors reported 276 Gb of sequence data and 90 million to 120 million unique TCR beta sequences obtained from around 180 million T cells. The study was designed to test whether signatures of past pathogen exposure could be identified by cataloging public T cell receptors. An earlier analysis of several hundred of the donors applied high-throughput TCR beta sequencing to assess whether each TCR beta V gene segment acted as functional or pseudogenic. Donor age, sex, ethnicity and CMV serostatus were compiled alongside the repertoire data. Because of strong linkage in the cohort, a handful of DR-DQ haplotypes were treated as single units for association and clustering. The study profiled the T cell repertoires of some 610 subjects by immunosequencing and related them to cytomegalovirus serostatus. Every discovery cohort repertoire had been produced on one sequencing platform. Around 330 gigabases of sequencing data and around 85 million unique TCR sequences made up an early release that covered approximately 700 HLA-typed donors. A later analysis re-examined previously published TCR beta repertoires from over 500 donors and added high-resolution HLA genotyping to investigate patterns of TCR occurrence. Class I and class II HLA loci were covered by the typing at four-digit resolution. The number of typed donors differed by locus: about 620-640 for A, B, C, DRB1 and DQB1; 522 for DQA1; about 600 for DPA1; and some 430 for DPB1. In the later analysis, no new phenotypic data were used to find candidate immune exposures; instead, reliance was placed on TCR beta sequences and their occurrence across donors. The genetic ancestry cluster associated with self-reported Caucasian donors included roughly four fifths of the 300 to 400 genotyped donors. Along with the 666-subject first cohort, a separate validation cohort of around 120 different subjects was used. Among some 410 genotyped donors of the cohort, an average of around 240,000 unique TCR beta nucleotide sequences were sequenced per donor, around 20% of them non-productive. The study combined high-throughput TCR immunosequencing, statistical association of individual TCRs with disease status, and machine learning to predict cytomegalovirus infection status. Genome-wide SNP genotypes for about 65% of the 666 donors were used in a later genetic analysis, which treated that subset as a discovery cohort. Study-level results and caveats: In a later analysis, most CMV-associated TCR beta chains were found to appear HLA-restricted, with HLA associations seemingly driven largely by CMV exposure. A few of the identified cytomegalovirus-associated TCR beta chains were confirmed in vitro to be specific for cytomegalovirus antigens. Most TCR sequences were seen in very few donors, while some public TCRs were found in many individuals. For the cohort, immune exposure information was limited to CMV serostatus. In a later genetic analysis, a missense DCLRE1C variant was associated with V-gene and J-gene trimming of TCR beta chains, and the association was replicated in an independent cohort. Several of the top co-occurrence clusters appeared to be linked to parvovirus B19, influenza, CMV and Epstein-Barr virus, according to a later analysis. In the study, 150 to 200 TCR beta chains were listed as associated with cytomegalovirus. In a later analysis, HLA-associated TCR beta chains were found to be more clonally expanded and to have lower generation probabilities than equally common non-associated chains. In an earlier analysis of about 540 of the donors, most TCR beta V segments were observed in productive rearrangements about 87% or about 30% of the time, broadly matching IMGT annotations. In both the original and validation cohorts, the classifier was reported to diagnose cytomegalovirus status with high specificity and sensitivity. A cluster of highly shared sequence variants was judged likely to be a technical artifact of the sequencing pipeline. Because counts were too low, fewer than 20 rarely observed V segments, including chromosome 9 orphons, were excluded from the earlier analysis of several hundred of the donors. Strong co-occurrence of HLA alleles, especially DR and DQ, made assigning TCR associations to individual alleles difficult. Linkage disequilibrium might explain the correlated functional status among segregating V segments, but an unknown experimental factor could not be excluded. Because HLA typing was unavailable for some donors at each locus, only the typed subset was used in association tests. Specific HLA alleles were associated with over 15,000 TCR beta sequences at a false discovery rate of 0.05 in a later analysis. A later analysis found that TCR association rates varied across HLA loci, with DRB1 alleles showing the most associated TCRs and HLA-C alleles the fewest. In a later genetic analysis, fewer N-insertions in productive TCRs were reported among donors in an Asian-associated ancestry cluster than the 666-donor mean. A further reported finding was that TCR beta sequences accurately predicted the HLA-A and HLA-B alleles for most subjects in the first cohort. Only TCR beta chains were sequenced in this cohort, and the absence of alpha or paired-chain data limited detectable features. The authors suggested that the approach could potentially be extended to other disease states and immunological phenotypes. Because the 87-base-pair reads could not distinguish some IMGT-functional V segments, including TRBV6-2 and TRBV6-3, those segments were excluded. Roughly uniform sequencing depth across donors was assumed in presence/absence analyses, although this assumption may not hold.

The germline V gene supplies CDR1 SGHAT and CDR2 FQNNGV. Ends trimmed: V by 1 base, J by 1 base; bases unmatched to a gene: 0. CDR3 length: 15 amino acids, cysteine to phenylalanine. Only CDR3 DNA is held: 45 bases, read in frame from base 1. The sequenced sample was PBMCs. This chain joins TRBV11-2 to TRBJ1-5; 8 of the junction bases match TRBD1. The receptor was derived from a middle-aged man in good health and CMV-seronegative. The CDR3 sequence is CASSLGTGSNQPQHF. In nucleotides, the sequence is TGTGCCAGCAGCTTAGGGACAGGGAGCAATCAGCCCCAGCATTTT.